Presented here are 16 T cell receptor beta chains from one specimen sequenced in a study of beta chain features in type 1 diabetes. The whole isolated RNA underwent reverse transcription, so sequencing captured expressed TCRB transcripts. Measured with immunoSEQ multiplex PCR; TCRdb has only the in-frame clones, and not every one. The table includes 300,000 to 400,000 clones, approximately 11% detected once. The sample was naive CD4+ T cells from blood. These receptor sequences come from a woman aged 25 to 39 in good health.

J is TRBJ2-3 and V is TRBV5-1; 11 nucleotides match TRBD2. Per germline, CDR1 SGHRS and CDR2 YFSETQ. V lost 4 bases, J lost 4 bases, and 14 bases stayed unmatched. This CDR3 has 18 residues. The CDR3 sequence: CASSGVTSGRPSADTQYF. CDR3 coding DNA: TGCGCCAGCAGCGGGGTAACTAGCGGGAGACCCTCGGCAGATACGCAGTATTTT.

This chain links TRBV27 with TRBJ2-5; TRBD2 might be the D (5 bases). The V end lost 5 bases, the J end lost 5 bases, and 15 bases lay between the germline ends. The CDR3 sequence is 14 residues long. Germline V CDR1 and CDR2: MNHEY, SMNVEV (reference sequence). The chain's CDR3 is CASSIRRVGETQYF. The CDR3 DNA reads as TGTGCCAGCAGTATCCGGCGGGTTGGGGAGACCCAGTACTTC.

The chain uses TRBV19 and TRBJ2-7, with D tentatively TRBD1 (6 bases). Per germline, CDR1 LNHDA and CDR2 SQIVND (reference sequence). V lost 5 bases and J lost 2, with 16 bases in between. CDR3 length: 15 residues. CDR3 residues: CASSPRGSGAYEQYF. CDR3 nucleotide sequence: TGTGCCAGTAGTCCCAGGGGCAGTGGGGCCTACGAGCAGTACTTC.

The rearrangement joins TRBV11-2 to TRBJ2-3, with 12 bases lining up with TRBD2. The V gene's germline CDR1 is SGHAT and CDR2 FQNNGV. The trim removed 3 bases at V and 2 bases at J, leaving 9 bases unmatched. The CDR3 is 18 amino acids. The DNA of the CDR3 is TGTGCCAGCAGCTTCTTGCCCGGACTAGCGGGGACCACAGATACGCAGTATTTT. Translated: CASSFLPGLAGTTDTQYF.

The genes are TRBV4-3 and TRBJ2-7; 10 nucleotides agree with TRBD1. Germline V gene lookup returns CDR1 LGHNA and CDR2 YSLEER. This CDR3 has 17 residues. The V gene end was trimmed by 0 bases and the J gene end by 4 bases; junction bases not matched to a gene: 9. The CDR3 sequence: CASSQDWTGGFPYEQYF. The CDR3 nucleotides are TGCGCCAGCAGCCAAGATTGGACAGGGGGTTTCCCATACGAGCAGTACTTC.

This clone occurred a few times. This chain connects TRBV7-2 to TRBJ2-5, with D possibly TRBD2 on 6 matching bases. The CDR3 consists of 13 residues. Trimming pared 2 bases from V and 11 bases from J, leaving 15 bases between. CDR1 is SGHTA, CDR2 FQGNSA, per germline. CDR3 coding DNA: TGTGCCAGCAGCTTAAAGGAAGTTGGGACTCAGTACTTC. Its translation: CASSLKEVGTQYF.

This clone appeared a few times. The rearrangement uses TRBV10-3 and TRBJ2-3; 8 nucleotides agree with TRBD2. V was pared by 11 bases and J by 4 bases, with 8 bases of the junction left unmatched. The CDR3 sequence is 13 residues long. CDR1 and CDR2 (germline): ENHRY, SYGVKD. The CDR3 protein is CASQAGVADTQYF. The CDR3 nucleotides are TGTGCCTCGCAAGCGGGAGTGGCAGATACGCAGTATTTT.

V is TRBV19 and J is TRBJ2-1; 13 bases agree with TRBD2. The CDR3 totals 17 residues. Germline-derived CDR1 and CDR2 are LNHDA and SQIVND (reference sequence). V was pared by 6 bases and J by 9 bases, with 14 bases of the junction left unmatched. The chain's CDR3 is CASSPTLLAGGPTEQFF. For the CDR3, the DNA is TGTGCCAGTAGCCCCACTTTACTAGCGGGAGGGCCTACTGAGCAGTTCTTC.

The chain links TRBV9 to TRBJ2-7; maybe TRBD1 (5 bases). Trimming took off 0 bases at V and 2 bases at J, with 12 bases between the two ends. Germline lookup yields CDR1 SGDLS and CDR2 YYNGEE. This CDR3 comprises 15 residues. CDR3 bases: TGTGCCAGCAGCGTAGATATTGACAGAACCTACGAGCAGTACTTC. Translating gives CASSVDIDRTYEQYF.

This clone was found a few times. This sequence joins TRBV7-9 and TRBJ1-2, with TRBD1 matching over 7 bases. Losses at the gene ends were 2 bases for V and 3 bases for J; bases not matched to a gene: 3. The germline V gene encodes CDR1 SEHNR and CDR2 FQNEAQ (reference sequence). The CDR3 sequence is 14 residues long. The CDR3 DNA reads as TGTGCCAGCAGCTTAAGGGGGCTGGACTATGGCTACACCTTC. It yields the protein CASSLRGLDYGYTF. Variable domain in full (rest from reference TRBV7-9 and TRBJ1-2): DTGVSQNPRHKITKRGQNVTFRCDPISEHNRLYWYRQTLGQGPEFLTYFQNEAQLEKSRLLSDRFSAERPKGSFSTLEIQRTEQGDSAMYLCASSLRGLDYGYTFGSGTRLTVV.

In this sample, this clone turned up a few times. V gene TRBV25-1 combines with J gene TRBJ2-1; perhaps TRBD2 as D (6 bases). V was cut by 3 bases and J by 1 base, with 10 bases left in between. The CDR3 length is 15 residues. The V gene's germline CDR1 is MGHDK and CDR2 SYGVNS. In DNA form, the CDR3 reads TGTGCCAGCAGTGATATAAGCGGGTCCTACAATGAGCAGTTCTTC. As protein: CASSDISGSYNEQFF.

The table lists this clone with a few counts. V is TRBV15 and J is TRBJ2-5; D might be TRBD1 (6 bases). V was trimmed by 1 base and J by 5 bases, leaving 11 bases between them. Germline-derived CDR1 and CDR2 are LNHNV and YYDKDF (reference sequence). CDR3 size: 14 residues. CDR3 in amino acids: CATSRAQGMETQYF. The CDR3 nucleotides are TGTGCCACCAGCAGAGCACAGGGCATGGAGACCCAGTACTTC.

This chain connects TRBV27 to TRBJ2-1, with 14 bases that match TRBD2. CDR1 is MNHEY and CDR2 is SMNVEV in the germline V gene (reference sequence). Losses at the gene ends were 5 bases for V and 10 bases for J; bases not matched to a gene: 7. This CDR3 is 15 amino acids long. The CDR3 here is CASSRGLAGVGEQFF. CDR3 nucleotide sequence: TGTGCCAGCAGTCGGGGACTAGCGGGAGTGGGAGAGCAGTTCTTC.

The chain uses TRBV5-1 and TRBJ2-5, with 7 positions matching TRBD1. The CDR3 loop spans 14 amino acids. V trimming: 4 bases; J trimming: 2 bases; junction bases outside the gene matches: 5. Per germline, CDR1 SGHRS and CDR2 YFSETQ. For the CDR3, the DNA is TGCGCCAGCAGCCATGGGGACAGACAAGAGACCCAGTACTTC. It translates to CASSHGDRQETQYF.

This clone was seen more than once but under ten times. The chain recombines TRBV28 with TRBJ1-5; TRBD1 matches 7 bases. Germline CDR1 reads MDHEN; CDR2 reads SYDVKM. V gave up 4 bases and J gave up 3 bases; unmatched junction bases: 3. This CDR3 is 14 amino acids long. CDR3 sequence reads: CASSSGTDNQPQHF. The CDR3 bases are TGTGCCAGCAGTTCCGGGACAGACAATCAGCCCCAGCATTTT.

This clone came up a few times. The rearrangement joins TRBV7-9 to TRBJ2-7; tentative D call: TRBD1 (6 bases). CDR3 size: 15 residues. The V gene's germline CDR1 is SEHNR and CDR2 FQNEAQ (reference sequence). Trimming took off 4 bases at V and 4 bases at J, with 17 bases between the two ends. Here the CDR3 DNA reads TGTGCCAGCAGCTCGATAACACACAGGGAATACGAGCAGTACTTC. It translates to CASSSITHREYEQYF.